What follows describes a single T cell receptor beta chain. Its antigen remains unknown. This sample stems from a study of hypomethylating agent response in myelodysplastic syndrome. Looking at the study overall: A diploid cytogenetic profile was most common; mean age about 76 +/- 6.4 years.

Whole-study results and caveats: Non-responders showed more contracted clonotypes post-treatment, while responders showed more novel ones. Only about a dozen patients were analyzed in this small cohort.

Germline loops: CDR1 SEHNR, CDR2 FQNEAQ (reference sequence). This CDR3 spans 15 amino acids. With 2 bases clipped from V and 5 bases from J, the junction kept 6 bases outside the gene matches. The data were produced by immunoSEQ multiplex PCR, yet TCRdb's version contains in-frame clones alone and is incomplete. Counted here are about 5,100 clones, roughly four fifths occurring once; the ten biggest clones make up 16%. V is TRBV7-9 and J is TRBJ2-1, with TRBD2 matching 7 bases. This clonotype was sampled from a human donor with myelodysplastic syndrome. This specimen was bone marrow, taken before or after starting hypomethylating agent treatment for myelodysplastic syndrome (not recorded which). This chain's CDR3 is CASSLLAGVNNEQFF. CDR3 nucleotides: TGTGCCAGCAGCTTATTGGCGGGGGTAAACAATGAGCAGTTCTTC. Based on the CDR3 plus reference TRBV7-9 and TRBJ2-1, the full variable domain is DTGVSQNPRHKITKRGQNVTFRCDPISEHNRLYWYRQTLGQGPEFLTYFQNEAQLEKSRLLSDRFSAERPKGSFSTLEIQRTEQGDSAMYLCASSLLAGVNNEQFFGPGTRLTVL.